This passage covers 7 T cell receptor beta chains from one sample sequenced in a study of regulatory T cells in long-lasting Graves disease (dated by TCRdb to the early 2020s). This specimen's time point label, per the study, means: persistent/refractory GD, antithyroid drugs over 5 years with positive TRAb. RNA was extracted from PBMCs in TRIzol for both TCR sequencing and RNA sequencing. The library came from multiplex PCR. Sequenced using an Illumina HiSeq 4000. To build TCR beta libraries, CDR3 regions were amplified by Arm-PCR using iRepertoire HTBI primers. Through fastp at Q25 and MiXCR, TCRdb rebuilt clones from the public reads, retaining in-frame beta chains. Rows are combined by CDR3 protein, so each entry shows the most common genes and DNA. The sample includes approximately 690,000 distinct CDR3 sequences, with around 30% observed a single time. Together, the top ten hold around 42% of the sample.

The sample here was peripheral blood mononuclear cells (PBMCs), taken when the disease was refractory, from a patient treated with antithyroid drugs. All receptors come from a female donor with Graves disease.

V and J are TRBV20-1 and TRBJ2-2, with D unresolved. V lost 0 bases and J lost 6, with 8 bases in between. The CDR3 covers 13 residues. Germline V gene data show CDR1 as DFQATT and CDR2 as SNEGSKA (reference sequence). The DNA for the CDR3 is TGCAGTGCTAGAGATAGTGGGCCCGGGGAGCTGTTTTTT. Encoded protein: CSARDSGPGELFF.

This clonotype was counted many times. The chain recombines TRBV2 with TRBJ1-4; D is possibly TRBD1 (5 bases). Germline CDR1 reads SNHLY; CDR2 reads FYNNEI. The CDR3 has 14 amino acids. V shed 5 bases and J shed 7 bases, with 14 bases lying between them. The CDR3 region has the DNA TGTGCCAGCAGTACGGGGCGGATCGGTGAAAAACTGTTTTTT. This gives the protein CASSTGRIGEKLFF.

The V gene is TRBV30, the J gene TRBJ1-1, with D unclear. Germline CDR1 is GTSNPN and CDR2 is SVGIG (reference sequence). The CDR3 length is 10 residues. Trimming removed 5 bases from V and 6 bases from J, with 7 bases in between. The CDR3 DNA follows: TGTGCCTGGGGACCCGCTGAAGCTTTCTTT. Translating it yields CAWGPAEAFF. The complete variable domain, with remaining parts taken from reference TRBV30 and TRBJ1-1, reads SQTIHQWPATLVQPVGSPLSLECTVEGTSNPNLYWYRQAAGRGLQLLFYSVGIGQISSEVPQNLSASRPQDRQFILSSKKLLLSDSGFYLCAWGPAEAFFGQGTRLTVV.

This clonotype was picked up many times. The chain combines TRBV12-3 or TRBV12-4 with TRBJ1-2, with no clear D. With 7 bases removed from V and 8 bases from J, the gap between germline ends came to 23 bases. This CDR3 region has 15 residues. CDR3 amino acids: CASTEKGRMALGYTF. CDR3 nucleotide sequence: TGTGCCAGCACCGAAAAAGGCAGAATGGCTCTGGGCTACACCTTC.

The chain combines TRBV29-1 with TRBJ2-7, with D possibly TRBD2 on 5 matching bases. Germline CDR1 is SQVTM and CDR2 is ANQGSEA. Trimming stripped 0 bases from V and 3 bases from J, with 12 bases between. The CDR3 spans 14 residues. The CDR3 region is CSVEDCGSFYEQYF. The CDR3 coding sequence is TGCAGCGTTGAAGATTGTGGGAGTTTCTACGAGCAGTACTTC.

The CDR3 is CASSIAGAGQPQHF. The CDR3 bases are TGTGCCAGTAGTATAGCAGGGGCTGGTCAGCCCCAGCATTTT. This chain joins TRBV19 and TRBJ1-5; D perhaps matches TRBD1 (6 bases). Germline lookup yields CDR1 LNHDA and CDR2 SQIVND (reference sequence). V dropped 1 base and J dropped 6 bases, with 10 bases sitting between them. The CDR3 extends over 14 amino acids. The entire variable domain, with the rest obtained from reference TRBV19 and TRBJ1-5, is as follows: DGGITQSPKYLFRKEGQNVTLSCEQNLNHDAMYWYRQDPGQGLRLIYYSQIVNDFQKGDIAEGYSVSREKKESFPLTVTSAQKNPTAFYLCASSIAGAGQPQHFGDGTRLSIL.

J is TRBJ2-2 and V is TRBV24-1; D not certain. The CDR3 spans 15 residues. Looked up from germline, CDR1 is KGHDR and CDR2 is SFDVKD. Trimming removed 4 bases from V and 0 bases from J, with 8 bases in between. DNA of the CDR3: TGTGCCACCAGTGACCAGGACCCGAACACCGGGGAGCTGTTTTTT. Its protein product is CATSDQDPNTGELFF.